These 14 T cell receptor beta chains were sequenced from one sample in a study of blood T cell repertoires in COVID-19 (TCRdb year 2020). Library preparation was by the immunoSEQ multiplex PCR assay. The immuneACCESS repertoire file appears here via TCRdb, limited to in-frame rearrangements. These files lack a portion of the clones; in checked studies, under half of the deficit traces to unresolved V genes, and the cause of the others is not known. The sample data list 300,000 to 350,000 clones, and around 86% of these were observed just once. Jointly, the top ten make up about 4% of the sample. Sequencing input: PBMCs or T cells enriched from blood (not recorded which). Source of these receptors: a woman in her 40s with acute COVID-19.

This chain links TRBV18 with TRBJ2-1, with D possibly matching TRBD1 (5 bases). V was cut by 8 bases and J by 5 bases, with 10 bases left in between. The CDR3 runs to 12 residues. Germline CDR1 reads KGHSH; CDR2 reads LQKENI. The CDR3 sequence is CASRLGDNEQFF. The CDR3 bases are TGTGCCAGCCGGCTAGGGGACAATGAGCAGTTCTTC.

Regarding this clone: The sample has other DNA sequences that encode this CDR3 too. This chain joins TRBV14 and TRBJ1-2, with a possible D match to TRBD1 (6 bases). Trimming removed 4 bases at V and 5 bases at J, with 11 bases between. CDR3 length: 13 residues. Germline CDR1 reads SGHDN; CDR2 reads FVKESK. CDR3 in DNA: TGTGCCAGCAGCCCGGAGGACAGATATGGCTACACCTTC. Protein: CASSPEDRYGYTF.

The chain uses TRBV28 and TRBJ2-4; 14 bases agree with TRBD2. The CDR3 is 18 amino acids. Looked up from germline, CDR1 is MDHEN and CDR2 is SYDVKM. Losses at the gene ends were 5 bases for V and 6 bases for J; bases not matched to a gene: 12. The chain's CDR3 is CASSLQGTSGRASNIQYF. The CDR3 nucleotides are TGTGCCAGCAGTCTCCAGGGGACTAGCGGGAGAGCCTCAAACATTCAGTACTTC. Full variable domain (rest looked up from reference TRBV28 and TRBJ2-4): DVKVTQSSRYLVKRTGEKVFLECVQDMDHENMFWYRQDPGLGLRLIYFSYDVKMKEKGDIPEGYSVSREKKERFSLILESASTNQTSMYLCASSLQGTSGRASNIQYFGAGTRLSVL.

V and J are TRBV7-2 and TRBJ2-7, with 8 bases lining up with TRBD1. The CDR3 spans 15 residues. From germline, CDR1 is SGHTA and CDR2 FQGNSA. J gave up 0 bases and V 6 bases, and 7 bases lay outside the gene matches. CDR3 sequence (DNA): TGTGCCAGCAGTTACGGACAGGGAAGCTCCTACGAGCAGTACTTC. Translation gives CASSYGQGSSYEQYF.

The chain couples TRBV2 to TRBJ1-3, with a possible D match to TRBD1 (6 bases). Germline loops: CDR1 SNHLY, CDR2 FYNNEI. V gave up 4 bases and J gave up 1 base, with 11 bases separating them. The CDR3 extends over 15 amino acids. The CDR3 loop is CASSADRHSGNTIYF. CDR3 DNA: TGTGCCAGCAGTGCCGACAGGCATTCTGGAAACACCATATATTTT. Using reference TRBV2 and TRBJ1-3 for the parts outside the CDR3, the full variable domain is EPEVTQTPSHQVTQMGQEVILRCVPISNHLYFYWYRQILGQKVEFLVSFYNNEISEKSEIFDDQFSVERPDGSNFTLKIRSTKLEDSAMYFCASSADRHSGNTIYFGEGSWLTVV.

V and J are TRBV7-2 and TRBJ2-7; the match to TRBD2 covers 9 bases. The germline V gene encodes CDR1 SGHTA and CDR2 FQGNSA. V trimming: 6 bases; J trimming: 2 bases; junction bases outside the gene matches: 5. This CDR3 is 14 amino acids long. The CDR3 reads CASRASGTTYEQYF. CDR3 nucleotides: TGTGCCAGCAGGGCTAGCGGGACTACCTACGAGCAGTACTTC.

V usage is TRBV4-2 and J usage is TRBJ1-3; 8 bases map to TRBD1. Per germline, CDR1 LGHNA and CDR2 YNFKEQ. The CDR3 loop spans 17 amino acids. V lost 1 base to trimming and J lost 0 bases; unmatched junction nucleotides: 5. This CDR3 is CASSQGTGKTSGNTIYF. DNA of the CDR3: TGTGCCAGCAGCCAAGGGACAGGGAAAACCTCTGGAAACACCATATATTTT.

The chain has TRBV29-1 and TRBJ2-7, with 9 nucleotides matching TRBD1. This CDR3 spans 14 amino acids. Per germline, CDR1 SQVTM and CDR2 ANQGSEA. V lost 5 bases to trimming and J lost 4 bases; unmatched junction nucleotides: 9. CDR3 bases: TGCAGCGTTCTCTCAGGACAGGGGTATTACGAGCAGTACTTC. Translated: CSVLSGQGYYEQYF.

The V call is TRBV4-3, the J call TRBJ2-1; 13 bases are shared with TRBD2. This CDR3 is built from 15 residues. Trimming took 4 bases from V and 7 from J; bases not matched to a gene: 4. Germline lookup yields CDR1 LGHNA and CDR2 YSLEER. This CDR3 is CASSLGTSGVNEQFF. CDR3 coding DNA: TGCGCCAGCAGCCTCGGGACTAGCGGGGTGAATGAGCAGTTCTTC.

The chain uses TRBV7-9 and TRBJ2-3, with unresolved D. V lost 1 base and J 2 bases, leaving 16 bases between the germline ends. This CDR3 has 17 amino acids. Germline V gene data show CDR1 as SEHNR and CDR2 as FQNEAQ (reference sequence). CDR3 bases: TGTGCCAGCAGCTTAGGTACTCGTGAGAGTGTCACAGATACGCAGTATTTT. Its protein is CASSLGTRESVTDTQYF. Full variable domain (missing parts from reference TRBV7-9 and TRBJ2-3): DTGVSQNPRHKITKRGQNVTFRCDPISEHNRLYWYRQTLGQGPEFLTYFQNEAQLEKSRLLSDRFSAERPKGSFSTLEIQRTEQGDSAMYLCASSLGTRESVTDTQYFGPGTRLTVL.

This clone was seen once. The chain uses TRBV9 and TRBJ1-3, with D uncertain. V was shortened by 0 bases and J by 1 base, with 11 bases between the two germline ends. Germline lookup yields CDR1 SGDLS and CDR2 YYNGEE. The length of the CDR3 is 16 residues. The CDR3 is CASSVGPGKSGNTIYF. CDR3 DNA sequence: TGTGCCAGCAGCGTAGGACCCGGGAAATCTGGAAACACCATATATTTT.

The chain links TRBV9 to TRBJ1-2; D might be TRBD1 (6 bases). CDR3 length equals 16 residues. V shed 3 bases and J shed 2 bases, with 17 bases lying between them. Per germline, CDR1 SGDLS and CDR2 YYNGEE. The CDR3 nucleotides are TGTGCCAGCAGCGCGGACAGAGCGAAATTGAACTATGGCTACACCTTC. Residues: CASSADRAKLNYGYTF.

This chain uses TRBV7-9 with TRBJ1-1, with D perhaps TRBD1 (5 bases). Germline values: CDR1 SEHNR, CDR2 FQNEAQ (reference sequence). The CDR3 is 15 residues long. The V end lost 4 bases, the J end lost 5 bases, and 17 bases lay between the germline ends. The CDR3 region has the DNA TGTGCCAGCAGCTCCTTTGGCGGGGGAGGGACTGAAGCTTTCTTT. Amino acid sequence: CASSSFGGGGTEAFF.

The sample holds one count of this clone. As DNA, the CDR3 is TGTGCCAGCAGTCGGACAGGGGTGGTTTTCAGGGAGCTGTTTTTT. Translated: CASSRTGVVFRELFF. The chain links TRBV28 to TRBJ2-2; 9 positions match TRBD1. J gave up 9 bases and V 5 bases, and 10 bases lay outside the gene matches. Per germline, CDR1 MDHEN and CDR2 SYDVKM. This CDR3 has 15 amino acids.